This T cell receptor beta chain was captured by sequencing in a study of cytomegalovirus exposure and HLA in healthy donors. Worth noting for this clone: What it binds is not known.

Primers: 60 Vbeta forward and 13 Jbeta reverse. Assay: immunoSEQ multiplex PCR; the TCRdb copy retains only in-frame clones and omits some. The data contain approximately 100,000 clones, 70% to 85% of them singletons. General study results and limits: Further analysis was carried out later, and it showed several of the most significant clusters appearing linked to common viral pathogens.

Trimming removed 4 bases from V and 1 base from J; junction bases left unmatched: 4. The CDR3 contains 14 residues. Looked up from germline, CDR1 is SGDLS and CDR2 is YYNGEE. The chain couples TRBV9 to TRBJ2-5, with 7 bases fitting TRBD1. The receptor's source is a boy aged 10-17 years in good health and CMV-seronegative. The material sequenced was PBMCs. The CDR3, as DNA: TGTGCCAGCAGCCAGACAGGGCGCCAAGAGACCCAGTACTTC. Translating gives CASSQTGRQETQYF.